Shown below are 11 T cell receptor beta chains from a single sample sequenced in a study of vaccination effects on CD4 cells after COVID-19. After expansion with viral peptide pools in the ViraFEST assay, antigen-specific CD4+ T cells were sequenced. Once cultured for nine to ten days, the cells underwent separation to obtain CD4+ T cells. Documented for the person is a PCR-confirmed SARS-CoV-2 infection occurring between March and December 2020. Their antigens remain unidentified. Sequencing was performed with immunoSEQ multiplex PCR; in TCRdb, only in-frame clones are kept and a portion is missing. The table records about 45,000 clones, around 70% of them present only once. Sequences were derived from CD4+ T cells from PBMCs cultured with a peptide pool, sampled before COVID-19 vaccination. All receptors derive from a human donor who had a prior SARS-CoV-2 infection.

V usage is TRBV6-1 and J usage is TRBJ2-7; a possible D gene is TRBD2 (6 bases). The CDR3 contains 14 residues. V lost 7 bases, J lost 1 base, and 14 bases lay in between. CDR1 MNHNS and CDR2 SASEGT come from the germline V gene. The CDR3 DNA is TGTGCCAGCAATGGCCCTGGGACTTCCTACGAGCAGTACTTC. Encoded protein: CASNGPGTSYEQYF.

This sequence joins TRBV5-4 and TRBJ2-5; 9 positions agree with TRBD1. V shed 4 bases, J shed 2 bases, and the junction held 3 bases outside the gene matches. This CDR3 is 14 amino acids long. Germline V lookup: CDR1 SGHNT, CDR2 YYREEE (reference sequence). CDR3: CASSLGQGQETQYF. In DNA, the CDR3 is TGTGCCAGCAGCCTGGGACAGGGACAAGAGACCCAGTACTTC.

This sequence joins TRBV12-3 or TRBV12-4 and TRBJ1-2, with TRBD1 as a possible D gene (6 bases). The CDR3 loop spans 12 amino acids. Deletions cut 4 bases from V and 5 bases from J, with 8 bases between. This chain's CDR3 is CASSYQGYGYTF. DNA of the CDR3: TGTGCCAGCAGTTATCAGGGGTATGGCTACACCTTC.

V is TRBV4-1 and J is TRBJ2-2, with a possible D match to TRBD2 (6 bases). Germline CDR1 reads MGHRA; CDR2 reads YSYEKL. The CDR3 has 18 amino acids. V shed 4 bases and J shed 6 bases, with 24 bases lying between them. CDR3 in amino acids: CASSPRDLRLGRAGELFF. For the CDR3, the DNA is TGCGCCAGCAGCCCCCGGGACTTGCGATTAGGAAGGGCCGGGGAGCTGTTTTTT.

CDR3 coding DNA: TGTGCCAGCAGTGTCCAGTCGAGTACAGATACGCAGTATTTT. Amino acid sequence: CASSVQSSTDTQYF. J is TRBJ2-3 and V is TRBV2; D not resolved. CDR3 size: 14 residues. The V end was cut by 4 bases, the J end by 3 bases, with 11 bases between. Germline V lookup: CDR1 SNHLY, CDR2 FYNNEI.

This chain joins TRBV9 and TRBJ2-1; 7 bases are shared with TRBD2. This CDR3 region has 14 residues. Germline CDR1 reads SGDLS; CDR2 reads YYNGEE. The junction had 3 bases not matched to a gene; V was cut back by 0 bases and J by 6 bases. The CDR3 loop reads CASSVGGLLNEQFF. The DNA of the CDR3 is TGTGCCAGCAGCGTAGGGGGACTACTCAATGAGCAGTTCTTC. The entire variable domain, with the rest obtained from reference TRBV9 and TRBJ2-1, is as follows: DSGVTQTPKHLITATGQRVTLRCSPRSGDLSVYWYQQSLDQGLQFLIQYYNGEERAKGNILERFSAQQFPDLHSELNLSSLELGDSALYFCASSVGGLLNEQFFGPGTRLTVL.

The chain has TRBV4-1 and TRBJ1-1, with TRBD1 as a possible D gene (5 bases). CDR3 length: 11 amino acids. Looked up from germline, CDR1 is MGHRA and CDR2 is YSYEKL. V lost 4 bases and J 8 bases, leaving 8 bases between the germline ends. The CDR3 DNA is TGCGCCAGCAGCCGCGGGACGGAAGCTTTCTTT. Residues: CASSRGTEAFF.

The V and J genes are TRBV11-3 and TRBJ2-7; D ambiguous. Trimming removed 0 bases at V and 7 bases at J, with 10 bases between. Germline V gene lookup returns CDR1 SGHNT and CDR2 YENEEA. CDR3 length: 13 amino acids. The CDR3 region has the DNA TGTGCCAGCAGCTTAGATCAGGTGCGTGAGCAGTACTTC. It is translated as CASSLDQVREQYF.

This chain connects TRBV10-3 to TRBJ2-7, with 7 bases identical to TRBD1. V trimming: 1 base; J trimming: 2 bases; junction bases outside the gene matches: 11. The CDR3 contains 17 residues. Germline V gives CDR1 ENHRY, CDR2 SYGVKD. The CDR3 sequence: CAISELGRTGVTYEQYF. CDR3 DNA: TGTGCCATCAGTGAGTTAGGGAGAACAGGGGTTACCTACGAGCAGTACTTC.

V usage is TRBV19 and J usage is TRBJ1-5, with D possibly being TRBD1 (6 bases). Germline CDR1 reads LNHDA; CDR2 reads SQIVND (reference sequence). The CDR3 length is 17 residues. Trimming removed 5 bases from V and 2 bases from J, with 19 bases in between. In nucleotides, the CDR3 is TGTGCCAGTAGTGGAGCCCTACGGACAGCCCGCAATCAGCCCCAGCATTTT. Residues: CASSGALRTARNQPQHF.

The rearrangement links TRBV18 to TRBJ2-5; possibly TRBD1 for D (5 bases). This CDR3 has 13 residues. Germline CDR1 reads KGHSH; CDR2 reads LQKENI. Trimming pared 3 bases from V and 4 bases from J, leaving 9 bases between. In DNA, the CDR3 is TGTGCCAGCTCACCGACAGCCGGAGAGACCCAGTACTTC. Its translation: CASSPTAGETQYF.